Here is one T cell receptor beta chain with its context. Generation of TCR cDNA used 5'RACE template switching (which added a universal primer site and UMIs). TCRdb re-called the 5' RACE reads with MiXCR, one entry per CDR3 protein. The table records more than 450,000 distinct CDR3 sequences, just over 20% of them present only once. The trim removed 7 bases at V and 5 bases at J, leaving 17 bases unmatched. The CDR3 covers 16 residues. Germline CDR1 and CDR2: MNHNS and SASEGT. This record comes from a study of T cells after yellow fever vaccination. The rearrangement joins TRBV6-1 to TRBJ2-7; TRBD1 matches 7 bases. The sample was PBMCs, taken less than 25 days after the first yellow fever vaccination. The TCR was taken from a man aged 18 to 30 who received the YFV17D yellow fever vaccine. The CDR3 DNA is TGTGCCAGCACCTCCGATGTCGGGACAGCACTCAACGAGCAGTACTTC. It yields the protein CASTSDVGTALNEQYF.